The entry below gives a single T cell receptor (beta chain) sequence along with its context. Between the trimmed V and J ends, which lost 3 bases and 4 bases, there was a span of 16 bases. Germline assignment: CDR1 KGHSH and CDR2 LQKENI. This CDR3 spans 15 amino acids. The data were produced by immunoSEQ multiplex PCR, yet TCRdb's version contains in-frame clones alone and is incomplete. Of around 330,000 clones listed, around 72% are singletons. The data belong to a study of shared clonotypes between healthy human individuals. The TCR sequence derives from a man aged 25-40 years in good health. This chain joins TRBV18 and TRBJ2-7, with D maybe TRBD2 (5 bases). Sequencing was performed on memory CD4+ T cells sorted from blood. Subset in this sample: CD45RA-negative fraction. The CDR3 loop is CASSPFRQGGYEQYF. The CDR3 coding sequence is TGTGCCAGCTCACCGTTCCGCCAAGGAGGTTACGAGCAGTACTTC.